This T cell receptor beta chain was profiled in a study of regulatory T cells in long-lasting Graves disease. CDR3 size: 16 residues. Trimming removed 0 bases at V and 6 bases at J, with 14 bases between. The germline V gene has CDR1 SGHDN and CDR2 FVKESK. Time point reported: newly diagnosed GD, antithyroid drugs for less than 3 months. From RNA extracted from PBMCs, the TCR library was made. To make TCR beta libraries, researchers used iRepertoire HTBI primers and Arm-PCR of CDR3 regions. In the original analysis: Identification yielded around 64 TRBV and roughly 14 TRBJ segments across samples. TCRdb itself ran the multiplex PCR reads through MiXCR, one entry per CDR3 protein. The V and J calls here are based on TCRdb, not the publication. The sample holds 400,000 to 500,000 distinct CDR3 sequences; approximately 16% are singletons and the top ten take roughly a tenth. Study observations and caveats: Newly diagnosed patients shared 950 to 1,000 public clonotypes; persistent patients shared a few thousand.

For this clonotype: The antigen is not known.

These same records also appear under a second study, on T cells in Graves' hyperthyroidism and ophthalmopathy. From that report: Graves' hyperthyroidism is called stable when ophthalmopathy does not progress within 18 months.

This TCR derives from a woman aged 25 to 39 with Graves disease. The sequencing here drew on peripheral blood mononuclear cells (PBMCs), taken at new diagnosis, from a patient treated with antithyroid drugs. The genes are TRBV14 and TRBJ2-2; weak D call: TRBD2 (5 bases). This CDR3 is CASSQDLLASAGELFF. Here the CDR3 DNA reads TGTGCCAGCAGCCAAGATCTCCTAGCAAGCGCCGGGGAGCTGTTTTTT.